Following are 8 T cell receptor beta chains from one sample sequenced in a study of OX40 agonist ivuxolimab in advanced cancers. Produced via immunoSEQ multiplex PCR; TCRdb's table is partial and in-frame only. The sample carries over 75,000 clones, around 88% recorded once. The source material was CD4+ or CD8+ T cells sorted from blood, sampled in a trial of the OX40 agonist ivuxolimab. The origin of the receptors is an adult with an advanced solid tumor such as melanoma, head and neck, liver or kidney cancer.

The chain recombines TRBV9 with TRBJ2-7; 7 positions agree with TRBD1. CDR3 length equals 15 residues. CDR1 and CDR2 (germline): SGDLS, YYNGEE. V trimming: 0 bases; J trimming: 3 bases; junction bases outside the gene matches: 6. CDR3 coding DNA: TGTGCCAGCAGCGTAGGGGACAGTGGGGACTACGAGCAGTACTTC. It encodes CASSVGDSGDYEQYF.

The chain links TRBV30 to TRBJ1-6; tentatively, D is TRBD1 (5 bases). In germline, CDR1 is GTSNPN, CDR2 SVGIG (reference sequence). The CDR3 is 15 residues long. V was cut by 4 bases and J by 10 bases, with 20 bases left in between. CDR3 sequence (DNA): TGTGCCTGGATTGCCAAAGGGGTCCTTGGGTCACCCCTCCACTTT. Translation gives CAWIAKGVLGSPLHF.

The chain recombines TRBV6-1 with TRBJ1-4; tentative D call: TRBD1 (6 bases). Germline-derived CDR1 and CDR2 are MNHNS and SASEGT. The ends were cut back, 1 base at V and 7 bases at J, with 13 bases in the middle. The CDR3 has 15 amino acids. This CDR3 reads CASSEEGRGFEKLFF. For the CDR3, the DNA is TGTGCCAGCAGTGAAGAGGGCAGGGGTTTTGAAAAACTGTTTTTT.

V usage is TRBV28 and J usage is TRBJ2-7, with D tentatively TRBD1 or TRBD2 (9 bases each). The germline gives CDR1 MDHEN, CDR2 SYDVKM. The germline V and J ends were trimmed by 11 bases and 2 bases, with 31 bases remaining between them. The length of the CDR3 is 18 residues. The CDR3 DNA is TGTGCCTCTTTGGGACAGGGCGCCAGCGGGGGGACCCCCTACGAGCAGTACTTC. Amino acids: CASLGQGASGGTPYEQYF.

This chain connects TRBV7-2 to TRBJ2-5; no firm D call. CDR1 SGHTA and CDR2 FQGNSA come from the germline V gene. V dropped 4 bases and J dropped 7 bases, with 16 bases sitting between them. The CDR3 runs 14 residues. CDR3: CASSSGQVGWTQYF. CDR3 DNA: TGTGCCAGCAGCTCCGGGCAGGTGGGATGGACCCAGTACTTC.

The chain uses TRBV5-6 and TRBJ2-5; 7 positions agree with TRBD2. Germline-derived CDR1 and CDR2 are SGHDT and YYEEEE. With V trimmed by 3 bases and J by 1 base, 9 bases remained unmatched. The CDR3 sequence is 16 residues long. This CDR3 reads CASSSKRGGAQETQYF. CDR3 sequence (DNA): TGTGCCAGCAGCTCGAAGCGGGGTGGGGCCCAAGAGACCCAGTACTTC.

The chain employs TRBV7-3 and TRBJ2-3; D not resolved. The ends were cut back, 5 bases at V and 0 bases at J, with 12 bases in the middle. Germline loops: CDR1 SGHTA, CDR2 FQGTGA. There are 15 residues in the CDR3. The CDR3 nucleotides are TGTGCCAGCAGCCTCCTAGTGTCTAGCACAGATACGCAGTATTTT. It yields the protein CASSLLVSSTDTQYF.

The table lists this clone with a few counts. The chain has TRBV2 and TRBJ2-5; D uncertain. This CDR3 contains 11 residues. Looked up from germline, CDR1 is SNHLY and CDR2 is FYNNEI. V was shortened by 4 bases and J by 4 bases, with 4 bases between the two germline ends. The CDR3 DNA sequence: TGTGCCAGCAGTGTTGCAGAGACCCAGTACTTC. As protein: CASSVAETQYF.